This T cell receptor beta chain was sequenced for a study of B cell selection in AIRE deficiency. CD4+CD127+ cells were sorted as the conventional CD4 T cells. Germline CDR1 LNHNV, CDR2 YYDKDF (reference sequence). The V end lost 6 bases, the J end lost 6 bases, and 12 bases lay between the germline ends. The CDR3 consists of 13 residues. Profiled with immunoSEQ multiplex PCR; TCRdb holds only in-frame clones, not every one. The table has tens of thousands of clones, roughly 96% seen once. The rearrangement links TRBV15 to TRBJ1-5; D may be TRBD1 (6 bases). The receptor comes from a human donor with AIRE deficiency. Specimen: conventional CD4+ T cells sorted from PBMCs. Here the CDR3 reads CATRAMGAQPQHF. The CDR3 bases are TGTGCCACCAGAGCAATGGGGGCTCAGCCCCAGCATTTT.